Listed below are T cell receptor beta chains from one sample, sequenced in a study of T cells in Graves' hyperthyroidism and ophthalmopathy. TCRdb analysed the multiplex PCR reads with MiXCR anew, one entry per CDR3 protein. Counted here are hundreds of thousands of distinct CDR3 sequences, approximately 14% occurring once; the ten biggest clones make up around 12%. The specimen was blood. The receptors derive from a woman in her fifties or sixties with Graves' ophthalmopathy. Both conserved end residues are trimmed from each CDR3. Clone size is given for some rows only: seen once, a few or many times, or a class if the clone is expanded.

v_call clone_size cdr3_aa
TRBV2 many ASPSGRRETQY
TRBV6-9 once ASSYGTGFFGSNQPQH
TRBV18 many ASSRAGTETNYGYT
TRBV28 many ASSPGQKATNEKLF
TRBV25-1 . ASSELQGDQPQH
TRBV11-1 many ASSLGLAELTDTQY
TRBV28 many ASSFLSVTEAF
TRBV7-2 few ASSLAVAGSYEQY
TRBV12-5 . ASGMDRSTDTQY
TRBV28 many ASSFGGTLSFNEQF
TRBV27 many ASSLTIDRYEQY
TRBV9 . ASSVAGGTGANVLT
TRBV5-5 many ASTESQGSGETQY
TRBV5-1 many ASSLMAVSGNTIY
TRBV4-3 . ASSHRGPGYEQY
TRBV20-1 . SALQGVGYEQY
TRBV24-1 many ATSATGLAGGSKPEQF
TRBV7-9 . ASSYTQGHSGNTIY
TRBV5-4 . ASSLGRGSNQPRH
TRBV7-9 few ASSRISGGGNTIY
TRBV7-7 few ASSLAGGTGQETQY
TRBV9 . ASSVQVGSRETQY
TRBV4-1 many ASRLGLAGYNEQF
TRBV10-3 many AISHTQNTEAF
TRBV6-1 many ASTQLETQY
TRBV7-2 many ASSPYRGVGFTDTQY
TRBV29-1 few SVLGSGGRESSFSYNEQF
TRBV28 many ASSPIGTPYQETQY
TRBV7-3 . ASSSGQGEQY
TRBV5-5 many ASSLSPESSYEQY
TRBV9 . ASSVGTSGRFTDTQY
TRBV2 many ASSGDRDPEAF
TRBV7-9 . ASSLGSAKNIQY
TRBV3-1 many ASSHGTLSSYNEQF
TRBV24-1 . ATSGLAGGRSTDTQY